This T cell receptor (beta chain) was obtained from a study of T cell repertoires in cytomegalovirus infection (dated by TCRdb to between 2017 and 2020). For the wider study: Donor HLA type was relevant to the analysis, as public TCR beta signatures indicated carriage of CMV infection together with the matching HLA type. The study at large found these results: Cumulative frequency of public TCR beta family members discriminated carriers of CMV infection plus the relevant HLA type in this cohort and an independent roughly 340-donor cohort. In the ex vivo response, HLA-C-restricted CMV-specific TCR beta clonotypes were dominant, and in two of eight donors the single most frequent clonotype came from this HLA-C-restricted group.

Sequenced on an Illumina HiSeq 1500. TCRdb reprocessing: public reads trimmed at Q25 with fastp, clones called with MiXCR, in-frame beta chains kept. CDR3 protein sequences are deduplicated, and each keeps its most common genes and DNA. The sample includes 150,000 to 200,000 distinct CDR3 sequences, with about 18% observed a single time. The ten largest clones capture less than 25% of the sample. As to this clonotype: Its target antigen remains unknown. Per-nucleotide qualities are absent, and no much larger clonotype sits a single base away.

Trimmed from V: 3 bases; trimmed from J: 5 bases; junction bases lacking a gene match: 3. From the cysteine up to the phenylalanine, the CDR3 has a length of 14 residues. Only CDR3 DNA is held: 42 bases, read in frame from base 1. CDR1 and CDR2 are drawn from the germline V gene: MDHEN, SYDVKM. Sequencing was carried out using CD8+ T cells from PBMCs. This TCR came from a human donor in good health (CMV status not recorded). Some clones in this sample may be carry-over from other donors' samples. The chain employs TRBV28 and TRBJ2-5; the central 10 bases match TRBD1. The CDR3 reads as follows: CASSLTGGMETQYF. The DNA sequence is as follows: TGTGCCAGCAGTTTGACAGGGGGCATGGAGACCCAGTACTTC. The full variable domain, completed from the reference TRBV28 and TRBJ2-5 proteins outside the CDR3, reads DVKVTQSSRYLVKRTGEKVFLECVQDMDHENMFWYRQDPGLGLRLIYFSYDVKMKEKGDIPEGYSVSREKKERFSLILESASTNQTSMYLCASSLTGGMETQYFGPGTRLLVL.